The 3 T cell receptor beta chains presented below share a single source sample, sequenced in a study of early T cells in non-severe SARS-CoV-2 infection. Each CDR3 protein gets one entry after TCRdb re-called the 5' RACE reads with MiXCR. This table has 76,000 or so distinct CDR3 sequences, 10% to 12% appearing once. The specimen was whole blood. These receptors came from an adult who was a healthcare worker with PCR-confirmed SARS-CoV-2 infection or an uninfected control (not recorded which).

The chain links TRBV5-4 to TRBJ2-3, with TRBD2 as a possible D gene (7 bases). CDR1 is SGHNT and CDR2 is YYREEE in the germline V gene (reference sequence). V shed 1 base and J shed 2 bases, with 11 bases lying between them. The CDR3 consists of 15 residues. CDR3 protein: CASSLPAGATDTQYF. The CDR3 DNA reads TGTGCCAGCAGCTTGCCTGCGGGGGCCACAGATACGCAGTATTTT.

This clonotype was counted ten times or more. The chain couples TRBV19 to TRBJ2-7, with 7 nucleotides matching TRBD1. Losses at the gene ends were 5 bases for V and 0 bases for J; bases not matched to a gene: 1. This CDR3 spans 13 amino acids. Germline V gene lookup returns CDR1 LNHDA and CDR2 SQIVND (reference sequence). The CDR3 protein is CASSGTASYEQYF. The DNA for the CDR3 is TGTGCCAGTAGTGGGACAGCCTCCTACGAGCAGTACTTC. Combining the CDR3 with reference TRBV19 and TRBJ2-7 gives the whole variable domain DGGITQSPKYLFRKEGQNVTLSCEQNLNHDAMYWYRQDPGQGLRLIYYSQIVNDFQKGDIAEGYSVSREKKESFPLTVTSAQKNPTAFYLCASSGTASYEQYFGPGTRLTVT.

This clonotype was counted between two and nine times. CDR3 protein: CASSLGWYNEQFF. CDR3 coding DNA: TGTGCCAGCAGCTTAGGTTGGTACAATGAGCAGTTCTTC. The chain carries TRBV7-2 and TRBJ2-1; D call uncertain. The germline CDR1 and CDR2 sequences are SGHTA and FQGNSA. The CDR3 covers 13 residues. V dropped 1 base and J dropped 4 bases, with 5 bases sitting between them.